This entry lists 32 T cell receptor beta chains sequenced from one sample in a study of blood T cells in healthy people across ages. A second PCR, run for roughly 7 to 12 cycles, used a sample-barcoded 5' primer plus a J-beta primer mix. TCRdb re-analysed the 5' RACE reads in MiXCR, keeping a single row per CDR3 protein. The sample yields 750,000 to 850,000 distinct CDR3 sequences, around a quarter seen once. The sample was also reused in another study, on T cells of mothers and their children.

Sequenced sample: blood. Every receptor here comes from a boy between 10 and 17 years old in good health.

Written as DNA, the CDR3 is TGTGCCAGCAGCGTAGAGGGAGGGGGCGCAATCTATGGCTACACCTTC. This sequence encodes CASSVEGGGAIYGYTF. The V call is TRBV9, the J call TRBJ1-2, with 7 bases identical to TRBD1. The CDR3 consists of 16 residues. The V gene's germline CDR1 is SGDLS and CDR2 YYNGEE. Losses at the gene ends were 0 bases for V and 4 bases for J; bases not matched to a gene: 9.

The chain uses TRBV18 and TRBJ2-5, with D perhaps assigned TRBD1 or TRBD2 (6 bases each). V was pared by 2 bases and J by 3 bases, with 16 bases between. Germline V gene sequence: CDR1 KGHSH, CDR2 LQKENI. There are 16 residues in the CDR3. CDR3 amino acids: CASSPITGAPKETQYF. The CDR3 DNA sequence: TGTGCCAGCTCACCAATTACGGGGGCCCCTAAAGAGACCCAGTACTTC.

The rearrangement joins TRBV20-1 to TRBJ2-1, with 7 bases lining up with TRBD1. The J call is in doubt because the DNA end fits TRBJ2-7 better. Germline lookup yields CDR1 DFQATT and CDR2 SNEGSKA (reference sequence). This CDR3 has 16 amino acids. The CDR3 region has the DNA TGCAGTGCCTACCGCGATAGAGACAGGGCCTCCTACGAGCAGTACTTC. This codes for CSAYRDRDRASYEQYF.

This clonotype was observed a handful of times. The V gene is TRBV11-2, the J gene TRBJ2-5; possibly TRBD1 or TRBD2 for D (6 bases each). The DNA end is a closer match to TRBJ2-1, so the J assignment may be wrong. The CDR3 is 14 residues long. The germline V gene encodes CDR1 SGHAT and CDR2 FQNNGV. CDR3: CASSPSSRGGEQFF. The CDR3 nucleotides are TGTGCCAGCAGCCCCTCCAGCAGGGGAGGTGAGCAGTTCTTC.

V usage is TRBV7-2 and J usage is TRBJ2-5; D is ambiguous. The tail of the sequence fits TRBJ2-7 better, so the J call may be wrong. Germline V lookup: CDR1 SGHTA, CDR2 FQGNSA. CDR3 size: 15 residues. The CDR3 DNA is TGTGCCAGCAGCCTCCAGGCAGGCGCAAACTACGAGCAGTACTTC. As protein: CASSLQAGANYEQYF.

This clonotype was recorded a few times. The J gene is TRBJ2-5, the V gene TRBV27; D may correspond to TRBD1 or TRBD2 (5 bases each). Germline V lookup: CDR1 MNHEY, CDR2 SMNVEV (reference sequence). This CDR3 is 15 amino acids long. Trimming stripped 0 bases from V and 1 base from J, with 9 bases between. The CDR3, as DNA: TGTGCCAGCAGTTTATCTTGGGGGACCCAAGAGACCCAGTACTTC. Translation: CASSLSWGTQETQYF.

The sample holds a few counts of this clonotype. V is TRBV11-2 and J is TRBJ2-3; 12 bases line up with TRBD2. Germline assignment: CDR1 SGHAT and CDR2 FQNNGV. The V gene end was trimmed by 4 bases and the J gene end by 2 bases; junction bases not matched to a gene: 13. The CDR3 runs to 19 residues. Here the CDR3 reads CASSSPSGLAGTFTDTQYF. CDR3 nucleotide sequence: TGTGCCAGCAGCTCCCCTTCCGGACTAGCGGGGACATTCACAGATACGCAGTATTTT.

The chain recombines TRBV5-1 with TRBJ2-2, with unresolved D. V was shortened by 2 bases and J by 4 bases, with 15 bases between the two germline ends. Germline CDR1 and CDR2: SGHRS and YFSETQ. CDR3 length: 16 amino acids. CDR3 residues: CASSLRGTVSTGELFF. CDR3 sequence (DNA): TGCGCCAGCAGCTTACGTGGTACGGTTTCCACCGGGGAGCTGTTTTTT.

The rearrangement uses TRBV20-1 and TRBJ2-5; TRBD2 matches 7 bases. The DNA end lines up better with TRBJ2-1; the J call may be wrong. CDR3 length: 13 residues. Germline CDR1 reads DFQATT; CDR2 reads SNEGSKA (reference sequence). CDR3 in amino acids: CSARVAGSHEQFF. The CDR3, as DNA: TGCAGTGCTAGAGTAGCGGGTTCCCATGAGCAGTTCTTC.

This sequence joins TRBV3-1 and TRBJ1-1, with 8 bases identical to TRBD1. V trimming: 1 base; J trimming: 5 bases; junction bases outside the gene matches: 3. Germline assignment: CDR1 LGHDT and CDR2 YNNKEL (reference sequence). CDR3 length: 14 amino acids. This CDR3 reads CASSQGQGLTEAFF. DNA of the CDR3: TGTGCCAGCAGCCAAGGACAGGGGTTGACTGAAGCTTTCTTT.

In its sample, this clonotype was seen a few times. The rearrangement links TRBV7-8 to TRBJ2-5; TRBD2 might be the D (5 bases). The assigned J gene may be wrong: the sequence end matches TRBJ2-7 better. The length of the CDR3 is 11 residues. Germline V lookup: CDR1 SGHVS, CDR2 FQNEAQ. The DNA for the CDR3 is TGTGCCAGCAGCATGGAGGCCGAGCAGTACTTC. Its translation: CASSMEAEQYF.

V and J are TRBV29-1 and TRBJ2-5; no clear D gene. Gene TRBJ2-1 matches the end of the DNA better, so the J call may be wrong. Germline V gene sequence: CDR1 SQVTM, CDR2 ANQGSEA. This CDR3 contains 16 residues. The CDR3 DNA reads TGCAGCGTTGAAGACTTGGATGTTGGGACCTACAATGAGCAGTTCTTC. It yields the protein CSVEDLDVGTYNEQFF.

This sequence joins TRBV12-3 or TRBV12-4 and TRBJ2-1; TRBD2 aligns across 9 bases. The CDR3 is 15 amino acids. Trimming removed 3 bases from V and 9 bases from J; junction bases left unmatched: 9. The CDR3 nucleotides read TGTGCCAGCAGTTTCCTTGCGGGAGGGCGTGGTGAGCAGTTCTTC. Protein product: CASSFLAGGRGEQFF.

The rearrangement uses TRBV10-3 and TRBJ2-7; 9 nucleotides line up with TRBD2. The CDR3 runs 15 residues. The V segment lost 2 bases and the J segment 5 bases; nucleotides outside the gene matches: 7. Per the germline V gene, CDR1 is ENHRY and CDR2 is SYGVKD. This CDR3 is CAISEDSGSPHEQYF. CDR3 in DNA: TGTGCCATCAGTGAGGATAGCGGGAGTCCCCACGAGCAGTACTTC.

V usage is TRBV6-6 and J usage is TRBJ2-5; D gene uncertain. In germline, CDR1 is MNHNY, CDR2 SVGAGI (reference sequence). The CDR3 consists of 13 residues. Trimming removed 5 bases from V and 7 bases from J, with 14 bases in between. The CDR3 is CASSSRWDGTQYF. The DNA for the CDR3 is TGTGCCAGCAGTAGTCGTTGGGATGGGACCCAGTACTTC.

This clonotype was counted only a few times. V is TRBV20-1 and J is TRBJ2-7; D might be TRBD1 (5 bases). The ends were cut back, 4 bases at V and 5 bases at J, with 9 bases in the middle. The germline gives CDR1 DFQATT, CDR2 SNEGSKA (reference sequence). This CDR3 has 11 amino acids. CDR3 DNA: TGCAGTGCTACAGGGTTCGACGAGCAGTACTTC. It specifies CSATGFDEQYF.

The CDR3 sequence is CASSQPGTSGGHTDTQYF. CDR3 bases: TGTGCCAGCAGCCAGCCCGGGACTAGCGGGGGGCACACAGATACGCAGTATTTT. The chain recombines TRBV14 with TRBJ2-3; 15 bases fit TRBD2. Per germline, CDR1 SGHDN and CDR2 FVKESK. CDR3 length: 18 residues. The V segment lost 3 bases and the J segment 2 bases; nucleotides outside the gene matches: 6.

This clonotype has a handful of counts. The rearrangement links TRBV29-1 to TRBJ2-1; 9 bases agree with TRBD2. The CDR3 has 13 amino acids. CDR1 SQVTM and CDR2 ANQGSEA come from the germline V gene. V dropped 6 bases and J dropped 5; count of bases not matched to a gene: 5. The CDR3 DNA follows: TGCAGCGTCTTTAGCGGGGGAGACAATGAGCAGTTCTTC. This sequence encodes CSVFSGGDNEQFF.

The table lists this clonotype with a few counts. This chain connects TRBV29-1 to TRBJ2-3; D is possibly TRBD2 (5 bases). Trimming took 7 bases from V and 6 from J, leaving 17 bases between them. This CDR3 is 13 amino acids long. Germline assignment: CDR1 SQVTM and CDR2 ANQGSEA. The CDR3 is CSAMAGWRDTQYF. In nucleotides, the CDR3 is TGCAGCGCAATGGCGGGCTGGCGGGATACGCAGTATTTT.

This clonotype was observed a few times. CDR3 bases: TGTGCCAGCAGCTTAGGACAGTCCGAGCAGTACTTC. It translates to CASSLGQSEQYF. This chain links TRBV7-8 with TRBJ2-5; possible D gene TRBD1, 5 bases. TRBJ2-7 explains the end of the DNA better; the J call may be wrong. The CDR3 is made up of 12 amino acids. Germline V gene data show CDR1 as SGHVS and CDR2 as FQNEAQ.

This clonotype was detected many times. This sequence joins TRBV6-2 or TRBV6-3 and TRBJ2-7; 7 bases align to TRBD1. This CDR3 comprises 13 residues. The V gene's germline CDR1 is MNHEY and CDR2 SVGEGT. The ends lost 7 bases at V and 2 bases at J; junction bases unmatched: 5. In DNA, the CDR3 is TGTGCCAGCACCGGGACAGCAACCTACGAGCAGTACTTC. It codes for CASTGTATYEQYF.

The chain employs TRBV5-5 and TRBJ2-5, with a tentative D call TRBD1 (6 bases). Germline values: CDR1 SGHKS, CDR2 YYEKEE (reference sequence). Trimming shortened V by 0 bases and J by 4 bases, and 13 bases separated the two germline ends. This CDR3 is 15 amino acids long. CDR3 bases: TGTGCCAGCAGCTTGGACGCTGGGGGCAGAGAGACCCAGTACTTC. Translation: CASSLDAGGRETQYF.

A few counts support this clonotype. CDR3 in amino acids: CSASPMSNIQYF. DNA for the CDR3: TGCAGTGCTAGCCCTATGTCGAACATTCAGTACTTC. The chain is built from TRBV20-1 and TRBJ2-4, with D unresolved. Germline loops: CDR1 DFQATT, CDR2 SNEGSKA (reference sequence). V was cut by 3 bases and J by 7 bases, with 10 bases left in between. This CDR3 contains 12 residues.

The chain combines TRBV20-1 with TRBJ2-7; 7 nucleotides line up with TRBD2. The germline CDR1 and CDR2 sequences are DFQATT and SNEGSKA (reference sequence). Unmatched junction bases numbered 18, after V lost 6 bases and J lost 7 bases. This CDR3 is built from 15 residues. Written as DNA, the CDR3 is TGCAGTGCCCCCGCACGGGGGGACTTAAACGGGGAGCAGTACTTC. Protein sequence: CSAPARGDLNGEQYF.

The V call is TRBV6-2 or TRBV6-3, the J call TRBJ2-5; no clear D. The CDR3 is made up of 15 amino acids. V lost 5 bases, J lost 0 bases, and 13 bases lay in between. Germline CDR1 is MNHEY and CDR2 is SVGEGT. CDR3 amino acids: CASSISTTYQETQYF. DNA of the CDR3: TGTGCCAGCAGTATCTCTACGACTTACCAAGAGACCCAGTACTTC.

The V and J genes are TRBV20-1 and TRBJ2-5, with a tentative D call TRBD2 (6 bases). The germline V gene has CDR1 DFQATT and CDR2 SNEGSKA (reference sequence). V was pared by 0 bases and J by 5 bases, with 13 bases between. This CDR3 region has 14 residues. The CDR3 sequence is CSARESRGLETQYF. The CDR3 DNA reads as TGCAGTGCTAGAGAGTCTCGGGGACTGGAGACCCAGTACTTC.

This sequence joins TRBV29-1 and TRBJ1-2; D is possibly TRBD1 (5 bases). Trimming removed 7 bases at V and 4 bases at J, with 13 bases between. This CDR3 has 12 amino acids. Germline values: CDR1 SQVTM, CDR2 ANQGSEA. The CDR3 bases are TGCAGCGACTCCGTGGGGGGCTATGGCTACACCTTC. It translates to CSDSVGGYGYTF.

In this sample, this clonotype turned up a few times. The chain combines TRBV7-9 with TRBJ1-4, with a weak D call TRBD1 (6 bases). Per the germline V gene, CDR1 is SEHNR and CDR2 is FQNEAQ (reference sequence). With 5 bases removed from V and 10 bases from J, the gap between germline ends came to 14 bases. This CDR3 is 13 amino acids long. CDR3 DNA sequence: TGTGCCAGCAGCGGCCGGGGGGGCGGAAAACTGTTTTTT. Protein: CASSGRGGGKLFF. Together with reference TRBV7-9 and TRBJ1-4, the CDR3 gives the full variable domain: DTGVSQNPRHKITKRGQNVTFRCDPISEHNRLYWYRQTLGQGPEFLTYFQNEAQLEKSRLLSDRFSAERPKGSFSTLEIQRTEQGDSAMYLCASSGRGGGKLFFGSGTQLSVL.

This clonotype was picked up a small number of times. The J gene is TRBJ2-3, the V gene TRBV5-1; 14 nucleotides agree with TRBD2. Looked up from germline, CDR1 is SGHRS and CDR2 is YFSETQ. The CDR3 is 16 amino acids. Trimming cost V 4 bases and J 1 base; bases outside gene matches: 2. The CDR3 DNA sequence: TGCGCCAGCAGCGGGGGACTAGCGGGGGGCACAGATACGCAGTATTTT. It codes for CASSGGLAGGTDTQYF.

V usage is TRBV5-1 and J usage is TRBJ2-2; 8 bases match TRBD1. The CDR3 is 15 amino acids. J gave up 4 bases and V 5 bases, and 7 bases lay outside the gene matches. CDR1 SGHRS and CDR2 YFSETQ come from the germline V gene. The DNA for the CDR3 is TGCGCCAGCAGTGGACAGGGAGTGGCCACCGGGGAGCTGTTTTTT. Translating gives CASSGQGVATGELFF.

CDR3 DNA: TGTGCCAGCAGTCAAAAGTCGGCAGGAGGTCAAAATGAAAAACTGTTTTTT. Translating gives CASSQKSAGGQNEKLFF. The chain combines TRBV12-3 or TRBV12-4 with TRBJ1-4; D is uncertain. The CDR3 loop spans 17 amino acids. The V and J ends lost 5 bases and 5 bases respectively, with 21 bases between them.

The CDR3 loop is CASSQVSGGFSGANVLTF. CDR3 DNA sequence: TGTGCCAGCAGCCAAGTGTCCGGCGGATTCTCTGGGGCCAACGTCCTGACTTTC. The V gene is TRBV4-2, the J gene TRBJ2-6; D is undetermined. CDR3 size: 18 residues. Trimming pared 1 base from V and 0 bases from J, leaving 13 bases between. Looked up from germline, CDR1 is LGHNA and CDR2 is YNFKEQ.